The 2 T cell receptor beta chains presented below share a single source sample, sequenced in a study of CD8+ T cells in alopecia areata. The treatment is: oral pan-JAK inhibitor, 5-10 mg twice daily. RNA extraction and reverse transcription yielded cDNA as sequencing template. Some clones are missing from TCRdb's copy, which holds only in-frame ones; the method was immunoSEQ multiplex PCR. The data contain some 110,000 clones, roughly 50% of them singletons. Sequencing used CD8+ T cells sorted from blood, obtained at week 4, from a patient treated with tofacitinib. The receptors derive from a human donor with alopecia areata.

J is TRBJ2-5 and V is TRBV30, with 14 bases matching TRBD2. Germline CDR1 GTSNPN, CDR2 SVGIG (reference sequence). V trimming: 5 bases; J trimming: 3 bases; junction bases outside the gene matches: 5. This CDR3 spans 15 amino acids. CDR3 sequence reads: CAWRTGLAGEETQYF. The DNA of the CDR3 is TGTGCCTGGCGTACGGGACTAGCGGGGGAAGAGACCCAGTACTTC.

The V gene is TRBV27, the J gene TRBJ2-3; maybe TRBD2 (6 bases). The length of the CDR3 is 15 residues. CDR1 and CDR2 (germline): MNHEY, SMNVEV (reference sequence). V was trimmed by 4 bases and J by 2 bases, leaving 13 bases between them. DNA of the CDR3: TGTGCCAGCAGTTGGGGGACGGGGGACACAGATACGCAGTATTTT. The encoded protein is CASSWGTGDTDTQYF.